This T cell receptor beta chain originates from a study of blood T cell repertoires in COVID-19. Profiled with immunoSEQ multiplex PCR; TCRdb holds only in-frame clones, not every one. The profile shows about 140,000 clones, over 70% of them singletons. J was trimmed by 0 bases and V by 11 bases; bases with no gene match: 3. Germline CDR1 reads MNHEY; CDR2 reads SVGAGI. The CDR3 length is 13 residues. The V call is TRBV6-5, the J call TRBJ1-4, with 7 bases matching TRBD1. The specimen sequenced was peripheral blood. This TCR came from a woman aged 50 to 65 with acute or convalescent COVID-19. CDR3 coding DNA: TGTGCCGGCCAGGGGGCAACTAATGAAAAACTGTTTTTT. Translation gives CAGQGATNEKLFF.